This entry lists 4 T cell receptor beta chains sequenced from one sample in a study of neoadjuvant anti-PD-1 for oral cavity cancer. Method: immunoSEQ multiplex PCR; TCRdb's copy keeps in-frame clones and lacks some. Found here are 15,000 to 20,000 clones, about 61% of them singletons; the top ten hold around 2.8%. Sequenced here: PBMCs, sampled before nivolumab (anti-PD-1) treatment. The receptors come from a person between 35 and 79 years old with oral cavity squamous cell carcinoma.

This chain connects TRBV30 to TRBJ1-2, with a weak D call TRBD1 (6 bases). The CDR3 loop spans 12 amino acids. Trimming took 6 bases from V and 2 from J, leaving 10 bases between them. Germline lookup yields CDR1 GTSNPN and CDR2 SVGIG (reference sequence). The CDR3 loop is CACQQGNYGYTF. The CDR3 nucleotides are TGTGCCTGTCAACAGGGAAACTATGGCTACACCTTC.

This clone was detected a few times. The chain links TRBV6-6 to TRBJ1-4; 7 bases match TRBD1. The trim removed 8 bases at V and 5 bases at J, leaving 11 bases unmatched. CDR1 is MNHNY and CDR2 is SVGAGI in the germline V gene (reference sequence). This CDR3 is built from 15 residues. The CDR3 DNA reads as TGTGCCAGCGGGAAGTTACAGGGGTTAAATGAAAAACTGTTTTTT. This gives the protein CASGKLQGLNEKLFF.

This clone was seen only once. Written as DNA, the CDR3 is TGTGCCAGCAGCAAGGGACTTTACACCGGGGAGCTGTTTTTT. This translates into CASSKGLYTGELFF. The V gene is TRBV5-6, the J gene TRBJ2-2, with TRBD2 as a possible D gene (6 bases). V shed 4 bases and J shed 3 bases, with 10 bases lying between them. Germline loops: CDR1 SGHDT, CDR2 YYEEEE. This CDR3 spans 14 amino acids.

This clone has just a few counts. The V call is TRBV6-6, the J call TRBJ2-5; the match to TRBD2 covers 12 bases. The junction had 2 bases not matched to a gene; V was cut back by 8 bases and J by 4 bases. CDR3 size: 13 residues. CDR1 and CDR2 (germline): MNHNY, SVGAGI (reference sequence). CDR3 amino acids: CASLTSGRETQYF. For the CDR3, the DNA is TGTGCCAGCTTGACTAGCGGGAGAGAGACCCAGTACTTC.